A selection of T cell receptor beta chains follows, all from one sample in a study of neurological immune-mediated disorders. TCRdb independently ran MiXCR on the 5' RACE reads; one entry per CDR3 protein. The profile shows roughly 100,000 distinct CDR3 sequences, 3% to 4.5% of them singletons. The material sequenced was PBMCs. These receptor sequences come from a woman in her forties or fifties with multiple sclerosis. Each CDR3 is given with its conserved first and last residue. The D gene is left open where the match is weak. Expanded clones get a size class; other rows say once, few or many, or leave the size out.

j_gene: TRBJ1-1
v_gene: TRBV18
abundance: many
d_gene: NA
CDR3aa: CASSNDLNTEAFF
CDR3nt: TGTGCCAGCTCAAACGACCTAAACACTGAAGCTTTCTTT

j_gene: TRBJ1-6
v_gene: TRBV9
abundance: NA
d_gene: NA
CDR3aa: CANSPDGKGNSTLNF
CDR3nt: TGTGCCAACAGCCCCGATGGAAAGGGGAATTCAACCCTCAACTTT

j_gene: TRBJ2-3
v_gene: TRBV7-2
abundance: many
d_gene: TRBD1
CDR3aa: CASSFQGADTQYF
CDR3nt: TGTGCCAGCAGCTTTCAGGGGGCAGATACGCAGTATTTT

j_gene: TRBJ2-7
v_gene: TRBV4-3
abundance: many
d_gene: TRBD2
CDR3aa: CASSQGSAGGHEQYF
CDR3nt: TGCGCCAGCAGCCAAGGGTCAGCGGGGGGACACGAGCAGTACTTC

j_gene: TRBJ1-2
v_gene: TRBV12-3/TRBV12-4
abundance: many
d_gene: NA
CDR3aa: CASRETGKQGYTF
CDR3nt: TGTGCCAGCAGGGAAACAGGGAAACAGGGCTACACCTTC

j_gene: TRBJ2-7
v_gene: TRBV20-1
abundance: many
d_gene: NA
CDR3aa: CSARDLSGSHYEQYF
CDR3nt: TGCAGTGCTAGAGATCTCTCCGGCAGCCACTACGAGCAGTACTTC

j_gene: TRBJ2-7
v_gene: TRBV6-5
abundance: few
d_gene: NA
CDR3aa: CASSNQAGLYF
CDR3nt: TGTGCCAGCAGTAACCAGGCAGGGTTGTACTTC

j_gene: TRBJ1-6
v_gene: TRBV5-1
abundance: NA
d_gene: NA
CDR3aa: CASSSGEALNF
CDR3nt: TGCGCCAGCAGCTCCGGGGAGGCCCTCAACTTT

j_gene: TRBJ1-2
v_gene: TRBV2
abundance: many
d_gene: NA
CDR3aa: CASSGVGRPSGYTF
CDR3nt: TGTGCCAGCAGTGGTGTGGGTCGTCCCTCTGGCTACACCTTC

j_gene: TRBJ1-5
v_gene: TRBV5-1
abundance: many
d_gene: NA
CDR3aa: CASRPSTDSNQPQHF
CDR3nt: TGCGCCAGTCGGCCTTCGACCGATAGCAATCAGCCCCAGCATTTT

j_gene: TRBJ1-4
v_gene: TRBV15
abundance: many
d_gene: NA
CDR3aa: CATSRDWATNEKLFF
CDR3nt: TGTGCCACCAGCAGAGATTGGGCAACTAATGAAAAACTGTTTTTT

j_gene: TRBJ2-1
v_gene: TRBV5-1
abundance: many
d_gene: TRBD1
CDR3aa: CASSLGGPGYNEQFF
CDR3nt: TGCGCCAGCAGCCTAGGGGGCCCTGGATACAATGAGCAGTTCTTC

j_gene: TRBJ1-4
v_gene: TRBV7-9
abundance: many
d_gene: NA
CDR3aa: CASSHSLVTNEKLFF
CDR3nt: TGTGCCAGCAGCCACTCTTTGGTGACTAATGAAAAACTGTTTTTT

j_gene: TRBJ2-3
v_gene: TRBV5-1
abundance: many
d_gene: NA
CDR3aa: CASGSGGQAADTQYF
CDR3nt: TGCGCCAGCGGCTCGGGGGGCCAGGCTGCAGATACGCAGTATTTT

j_gene: TRBJ1-5
v_gene: TRBV25-1
abundance: many
d_gene: NA
CDR3aa: CASSEGLGTDFGNQPQHF
CDR3nt: TGTGCCAGCAGTGAGGGACTCGGGACCGATTTTGGCAATCAGCCCCAGCATTTT

j_gene: TRBJ2-1
v_gene: TRBV7-3
abundance: NA
d_gene: NA
CDR3aa: CASSLNAGSYNEQFF
CDR3nt: TGTGCCAGCAGCCTAAATGCGGGCTCCTACAATGAGCAGTTCTTC

j_gene: TRBJ2-1
v_gene: TRBV20-1
abundance: many
d_gene: TRBD2
CDR3aa: CSARVFSGGPNNEQFF
CDR3nt: TGCAGTGCTAGAGTCTTTAGCGGGGGGCCGAACAATGAGCAGTTCTTC

j_gene: TRBJ2-3
v_gene: TRBV20-1
abundance: many
d_gene: TRBD2
CDR3aa: CSASLAGGSLDTQYF
CDR3nt: TGCAGTGCTAGTCTAGCGGGGGGGAGCCTAGATACGCAGTATTTT

j_gene: TRBJ2-7
v_gene: TRBV12-3/TRBV12-4
abundance: many
d_gene: TRBD2
CDR3aa: CASRGGTSYEQYF
CDR3nt: TGTGCCAGCAGGGGGGGGACCTCCTACGAGCAGTACTTC

j_gene: TRBJ1-2
v_gene: TRBV7-8
abundance: NA
d_gene: TRBD1
CDR3aa: CASSSIGQGYGYTF
CDR3nt: TGTGCCAGCAGCTCCATCGGACAGGGCTATGGCTACACCTTC

j_gene: TRBJ1-2
v_gene: TRBV10-3
abundance: many
d_gene: NA
CDR3aa: CAISDPPGLTNYGYTF
CDR3nt: TGTGCCATCAGTGACCCGCCGGGTCTTACTAACTATGGCTACACCTTC

j_gene: TRBJ2-7
v_gene: TRBV7-9
abundance: many
d_gene: TRBD2
CDR3aa: CAAGTSGYEQYF
CDR3nt: TGTGCCGCCGGGACTAGCGGATACGAGCAGTACTTC

j_gene: TRBJ2-7
v_gene: TRBV29-1
abundance: few
d_gene: TRBD2
CDR3aa: CSVAGTSGGAYEQYF
CDR3nt: TGCAGCGTTGCCGGGACTAGCGGGGGGGCCTACGAGCAGTACTTC

j_gene: TRBJ2-7
v_gene: TRBV27
abundance: many
d_gene: NA
CDR3aa: CASTHEGGRQLWHEQYF
CDR3nt: TGTGCCAGCACCCACGAGGGGGGGCGTCAACTTTGGCACGAGCAGTACTTC

j_gene: TRBJ2-7
v_gene: TRBV20-1
abundance: many
d_gene: TRBD2
CDR3aa: CSAPIRDYYEQYF
CDR3nt: TGCAGTGCGCCGATCCGGGACTACTACGAGCAGTACTTC

j_gene: TRBJ2-3
v_gene: TRBV25-1
abundance: many
d_gene: NA
CDR3aa: CATYEETSTDTQYF
CDR3nt: TGTGCCACCTATGAAGAGACTAGCACAGATACGCAGTATTTT

j_gene: TRBJ2-7
v_gene: TRBV12-3/TRBV12-4
abundance: many
d_gene: TRBD2
CDR3aa: CASSPQGGAGEYF
CDR3nt: TGTGCCAGCAGTCCCCAGGGAGGGGCGGGAGAGTACTTC